What follows describes a single T cell receptor beta chain. Antigen specificity is unknown. Patients were diagnosed with urothelial carcinoma, either locally advanced or metastatic. This sample stems from a study of PD-L1 blockade in urothelial cancer. Background on the study: Prior exposure to chemotherapy in patients amounted to 0 to 3 regimens received.

TCRdb's table, derived via immunoSEQ multiplex PCR, lists solely in-frame clones and lacks some. The profile shows about 100,000 clones, about 85% of them singletons. Broader study findings: Clonality of blood TCR below the median before treatment predicted better survival. Blood clones associated with the tumor expanded more at 3 weeks in durable-benefit patients.

With V trimmed by 2 bases and J by 3 bases, 9 bases remained unmatched. The germline V gene has CDR1 ENHRY and CDR2 SYGVKD. The CDR3 consists of 17 residues. The genes are TRBV10-3 and TRBJ2-7, with 11 bases aligning to TRBD2. This receptor was obtained from a man between 50 and 59 years old with urothelial cancer. This specimen consisted of PBMCs, obtained around atezolizumab (anti-PD-L1) treatment. The CDR3 region has the DNA TGTGCCATCAGTGAGGGTAGCGGGAGGGCCGGGGTCTACGAGCAGTACTTC. Its translation is CAISEGSGRAGVYEQYF.